A selection of T cell receptor beta chains follows, all from one sample in a study of cytomegalovirus exposure and HLA in healthy donors. Sequenced by immunoSEQ multiplex PCR; TCRdb stores in-frame clones only, minus some. The profile shows some 150,000 clones, less than 85% of them singletons. Sequences were obtained from PBMCs. The receptors shown here come from a man aged 55 to 70 in good health and CMV-seronegative. Each CDR3 is given without its conserved first and last residue. Fields, in order: J gene, clone size, V gene, CDR3 protein. Size values are once, few and many counts, or a class for expanded clones, and some rows have none.

>TRBJ1-4|.|TRBV5-1
ASSVPTGEEKLF
>TRBJ2-3|.|TRBV6-1
ASRQGHSTDTQY
>TRBJ2-7|.|TRBV5-5
ASSLAGDSHYEQY
>TRBJ2-1|.|TRBV29-1
SAGAGGPYNEQF
>TRBJ1-1|.|TRBV18
ASSPNTGVNTEAF
>TRBJ1-1|.|TRBV7-3
ASSSDRNTEAF
>TRBJ2-1|once|TRBV5-1
ASSSRDTIDYNEQF
>TRBJ1-6|.|TRBV10-3
AISESGTNSPLH
>TRBJ2-7|once|TRBV2
ASSGGLLPFEQY
>TRBJ1-3|.|TRBV5-1
ASSLAGRLAGNTIY
>TRBJ2-3|.|TRBV7-2
ASSLQQGAADTQY
>.|.|TRBV7-6
ASSLEGDSYEQY
>TRBJ1-1|.|TRBV19
ASNTGWATEAF
>TRBJ2-3|few|TRBV7-3
ASSSGAGVTDTQY
>TRBJ2-6|.|TRBV19
ASIRRFTGVGANVLT
>TRBJ2-1|.|TRBV19
ASNVGEGQGSVNEQF
>TRBJ2-3|.|TRBV9
ASSVSSGVFSDTQY
>TRBJ1-1|.|TRBV6-5
ASSYWSQADTEAF
>TRBJ2-1|.|TRBV4-1
ASSQDLSGLAGPVGEQF
>TRBJ2-7|.|TRBV30
ASTGTGVSPYEQY
>TRBJ1-3|.|TRBV4-3
ASSHGSGNTIY
>TRBJ2-1|.|TRBV7-2
ASSLVLAGDEQF
>TRBJ1-2|.|TRBV6-1
ASRTQGVNGYT
>TRBJ2-7|few|TRBV4-2
ASSQVSGTSGLKDEQY
>TRBJ1-6|.|TRBV7-6
ASKGTGGPLH
>TRBJ1-6|.|TRBV5-1
ASSLAGTGYSPLH
>TRBJ1-4|.|TRBV4-3
ASSQYIPGQHNEKLF
>TRBJ2-5|.|TRBV5-6
ASSWATGSETQY
>TRBJ1-4|few|TRBV6-4
ANRHTTNEKLF
>TRBJ2-7|.|TRBV19
ASSETPSSYEQY
>TRBJ2-1|.|TRBV11-1
ASSLVGSRRGNEQF
>TRBJ1-2|.|TRBV18
ASSPPYLGYT
>TRBJ2-5|.|TRBV5-1
ASSLDTGVRGTQY
>TRBJ2-7|few|TRBV28
ASSGVNRGLYEQY
>TRBJ2-1|.|TRBV19
ASSTWGVPSGSSKSKYNEQF
>TRBJ1-3|.|TRBV13
ASSFSGSGNTIY
>TRBJ2-3|.|TRBV10-3
AIRSSFGRGDTQY
>TRBJ1-4|.|TRBV7-9
ASSFGTGGEEKLF
>TRBJ2-5|.|TRBV19
ASSRDGRQETQY
>TRBJ1-3|.|TRBV2
ASSQNRQIGNTIY
>TRBJ1-1|.|TRBV7-2
ASSLVRTEAF
>TRBJ2-1|once|TRBV7-9
SSSLAGTSGRARNEQF
>TRBJ2-3|.|TRBV5-4
ASSPQRTSTDTQY
>TRBJ2-5|.|TRBV7-3
ASSLTHLAGGLETQY
>TRBJ2-5|.|TRBV2
ASSEASGHLYQETQY
>TRBJ2-5|.|TRBV2
ASTGLAGVEQY
>TRBJ2-7|.|TRBV9
ASSGSSYEQY
>TRBJ2-7|.|TRBV5-4
ASSLRGEQY
>TRBJ2-1|.|TRBV5-1
ASSLVQSYNEQF
>TRBJ2-3|.|TRBV7-2
ASSLGASYLPTDTQY
>TRBJ2-3|.|TRBV9
ASTVLSGGAVDTQY
>TRBJ2-7|.|TRBV5-1
ASSLGGSPYEQY